Listed below are T cell receptor beta chains from one sample, sequenced in a study of cytomegalovirus exposure and HLA in healthy donors. Method: immunoSEQ multiplex PCR; TCRdb's copy keeps in-frame clones and lacks some. The sample records over 90,000 clones, around 73% being singletons. The sample comprised PBMCs. These receptors were collected from a man aged 35 to 55 in good health and CMV-seronegative. Both conserved end residues are part of each CDR3. A D gene is named only where the DNA matches it firmly. Only part of the rows carry a size: once, few, many, or a class if the clone is expanded.

-	TRBV5-4	-	TRBJ2-7	CASSPGQSIHSYEQYF
-	TRBV5-1	-	TRBJ2-1	CASSLRGATYNEQFF
-	TRBV28	TRBD1	TRBJ2-7	CATRDSSSYEQYF
-	TRBV5-1	-	TRBJ1-1	CASSFGEIAGTEAFF
-	TRBV5-5	-	TRBJ1-1	CASSLAGGANTEAFF
-	TRBV7-8	-	TRBJ2-3	CASSSRDTYTDTQYF
few	TRBV7-8	TRBD1	TRBJ2-1	CASSLTHRDRVYNEQFF
-	TRBV6-5	TRBD1	TRBJ1-1	CASSYGTDMRTEAFF
-	TRBV28	TRBD1	TRBJ2-7	CASSDTQTGPYEQYF
-	TRBV5-1	TRBD1	TRBJ1-2	CASSLAGTGTQGGYTF
-	TRBV5-4	TRBD1	TRBJ2-6	CASSWRTGTGANVLTF
-	TRBV5-6	TRBD2	TRBJ2-3	CASSLGEGSDTQYF
few	TRBV7-6	-	TRBJ2-5	CASSFRWGPQETQYF
-	TRBV15	-	TRBJ1-2	CATSTQGLGYGYTF
once	TRBV6-5	-	TRBJ2-3	CASSNQGGIDTQYF
once	TRBV2	-	TRBJ1-6	CASRGSGGGKYPLHF
-	TRBV29-1	TRBD1	TRBJ2-7	CSVLRDRGYEQYF
-	TRBV4-3	-	TRBJ2-7	CASSQALGALHRYEQYF
-	TRBV4-1	-	TRBJ2-3	CASSQDTPYTQYF
-	TRBV5-6	TRBD1	TRBJ1-2	CASSLTDRVYGYTF
once	TRBV15	TRBD1	TRBJ1-2	CATSRGDRVPHSQGYTF
-	TRBV5-6	-	TRBJ2-2	CASSINRDNTGELFF